The next 18 T cell receptor beta chains were all read from a single sample in a study of blood T cell repertoires in COVID-19. Assay: immunoSEQ multiplex PCR; the TCRdb copy retains only in-frame clones and omits some. The data show approximately 86,000 clones, 85% seen once. The sample comprised peripheral blood. All receptors come from a man aged 45 to 65 with acute or convalescent COVID-19.

The chain uses TRBV7-2 and TRBJ2-5; D is unresolved. The V and J ends lost 5 bases and 6 bases respectively, with 13 bases between them. CDR3 length: 13 residues. Germline V gene data show CDR1 as SGHTA and CDR2 as FQGNSA. CDR3 residues: CASSPLGQKTQYF. CDR3 DNA: TGTGCCAGCAGCCCTCTTGGGCAAAAGACCCAGTACTTC.

V and J are TRBV5-1 and TRBJ2-7; unclear D gene. The V and J ends lost 0 bases and 0 bases respectively, with 13 bases between them. The CDR3 sequence is 16 residues long. The V gene's germline CDR1 is SGHRS and CDR2 YFSETQ. DNA of the CDR3: TGCGCCAGCAGCTTGGCCGAACAGACCCGCTCCTACGAGCAGTACTTC. This gives the protein CASSLAEQTRSYEQYF.

The V call is TRBV7-2, the J call TRBJ1-5, with a tentative D call TRBD1 (6 bases). V was pared by 1 base and J by 0 bases, with 16 bases between. The CDR3 contains 18 residues. Per germline, CDR1 SGHTA and CDR2 FQGNSA. This chain's CDR3 is CASSLVGHPAYSNQPQHF. DNA of the CDR3: TGTGCCAGCAGCTTAGTGGGACACCCTGCCTATAGCAATCAGCCCCAGCATTTT. Variable domain in full (rest from reference TRBV7-2 and TRBJ1-5): GAGVSQSPSNKVTEKGKDVELRCDPISGHTALYWYRQSLGQGLEFLIYFQGNSAPDKSGLPSDRFSAERTGGSVSTLTIQRTQQEDSAVYLCASSLVGHPAYSNQPQHFGDGTRLSIL.

Written as DNA, the CDR3 is TGTGCCAGCAGCCCTACCGGGACAGGGCCCGCGCAATGGGGTTCACCCCTCCACTTT. Protein product: CASSPTGTGPAQWGSPLHF. The chain combines TRBV3-1 (or the pseudogene TRBV3-2) with TRBJ1-6; 9 bases map to TRBD1. This CDR3 contains 19 residues. The germline V gene has CDR1 LGHDT and CDR2 YNNKEL (reference sequence). The V segment lost 4 bases and the J segment 9 bases; nucleotides outside the gene matches: 19.

The gene calls are TRBV10-3 and TRBJ2-1; the match to TRBD2 covers 7 bases. Germline trimming cut 7 bases from V and 2 bases from J; bases unmatched to any gene: 5. Germline loops: CDR1 ENHRY, CDR2 SYGVKD. The CDR3 spans 14 residues. Here the CDR3 DNA reads TGTGCCATCACTAGCGGCACTGCCTACAATGAGCAGTTCTTC. This encodes CAITSGTAYNEQFF.

The genes are TRBV3-1 (or the pseudogene TRBV3-2) and TRBJ2-1, with TRBD2 matching over 10 bases. Germline V gives CDR1 LGHDT, CDR2 YNNKEL (reference sequence). CDR3 length: 24 amino acids. V shed 2 bases, J shed 0 bases, and the junction held 25 bases outside the gene matches. The DNA for the CDR3 is TGTGCCAGCAGCCAACCTTACCCCGGGACCTTTTTTGGACTAGCGGAAAACTCCTACAATGAGCAGTTCTTC. This encodes CASSQPYPGTFFGLAENSYNEQFF.

The chain is built from TRBV14 and TRBJ2-3; TRBD2 agrees at 11 bases. Germline V gene data show CDR1 as SGHDN and CDR2 as FVKESK. This CDR3 has 16 residues. Trimming removed 2 bases from V and 5 bases from J; junction bases left unmatched: 6. In nucleotides, the CDR3 is TGTGCCAGCAGCCAACTAGCGGGGGGCGTCGGAGATACGCAGTATTTT. Amino acid sequence: CASSQLAGGVGDTQYF.

This clone appeared a few times. The chain carries TRBV27 and TRBJ2-7, with 12 bases matching TRBD2. Trimming cost V 2 bases and J 4 bases; bases outside gene matches: 9. CDR3 length: 17 residues. CDR1 is MNHEY and CDR2 is SMNVEV in the germline V gene (reference sequence). CDR3 region: CASSLKASGGAVYEQYF. CDR3 DNA sequence: TGTGCCAGCAGTTTAAAAGCTAGCGGGGGGGCCGTGTACGAGCAGTACTTC.

The V call is TRBV6-4, the J call TRBJ2-3; 12 bases fit TRBD2. J gave up 4 bases and V 4 bases, and 9 bases lay outside the gene matches. The CDR3 has 17 amino acids. Germline CDR1 is MRHNA and CDR2 is SNTAGT. The CDR3 coding sequence is TGTGCCAGCAGTGGCAGGCCACTAGCGGGGGGTCCAGATACGCAGTATTTT. It specifies CASSGRPLAGGPDTQYF.

This chain joins TRBV7-2 and TRBJ2-1, with a weak D call TRBD2 (6 bases). The germline V and J ends were trimmed by 6 bases and 0 bases, with 15 bases remaining between them. The CDR3 runs to 16 residues. Germline V CDR1 and CDR2: SGHTA, FQGNSA. CDR3 nucleotide sequence: TGTGCCAGCAGTTCGAAACGGGGGAGCTCCTACAATGAGCAGTTCTTC. Translating gives CASSSKRGSSYNEQFF.

V is TRBV6-2 or TRBV6-3 and J is TRBJ1-1; tentative D call: TRBD1 (5 bases). Germline V gene data show CDR1 as MNHEY and CDR2 as SVGEGT. This CDR3 spans 13 amino acids. The V end lost 5 bases, the J end lost 8 bases, and 15 bases lay between the germline ends. This CDR3 reads CASSRPSPGEAFF. CDR3 nucleotides: TGTGCCAGCAGTCGACCCTCCCCAGGGGAAGCTTTCTTT.

This sequence joins TRBV27 and TRBJ2-3, with 12 bases matching TRBD2. Trimming at V came to 2 bases and at J to 3 bases, leaving 3 bases not matched to a gene. The CDR3 is 16 residues long. Germline V gene data show CDR1 as MNHEY and CDR2 as SMNVEV (reference sequence). The CDR3 loop is CASSLPSGGATDTQYF. DNA for the CDR3: TGTGCCAGCAGTTTACCTAGCGGGGGGGCTACAGATACGCAGTATTTT.

This chain links TRBV30 with TRBJ1-4, with a weak D call TRBD1 (5 bases). The CDR3 length is 11 residues. From germline, CDR1 is GTSNPN and CDR2 SVGIG (reference sequence). V gave up 6 bases and J gave up 7 bases, with 9 bases separating them. The CDR3 DNA is TGTGCCTGCACAGACAGTGAAAAACTGTTTTTT. Protein product: CACTDSEKLFF.

The chain joins TRBV6-2 or TRBV6-3 to TRBJ2-1; 12 bases line up with TRBD2. V shed 5 bases, J shed 8 bases, and the junction held 7 bases outside the gene matches. This CDR3 is built from 15 residues. Looked up from germline, CDR1 is MNHEY and CDR2 is SVGEGT. The CDR3 here is CASSPGLAGSDEQFF. In DNA, the CDR3 is TGTGCCAGCAGTCCCGGACTAGCGGGGTCCGATGAGCAGTTCTTC.

This chain uses TRBV30 with TRBJ1-4; D might be TRBD1 (6 bases). Per germline, CDR1 GTSNPN and CDR2 SVGIG (reference sequence). The CDR3 is 14 amino acids. Trimming took off 2 bases at V and 7 bases at J, with 14 bases between the two ends. The CDR3 nucleotides read TGTGCCTGGAGTACGAAGGGGGGGGGTGAAAAACTGTTTTTT. Translating it yields CAWSTKGGGEKLFF.

The CDR3: CASSYQQGALNTEAFF. Written as DNA, the CDR3 is TGTGCCAGCAGTTACCAACAGGGGGCGCTTAACACTGAAGCTTTCTTT. The V and J genes are TRBV6-5 and TRBJ1-1, with 9 bases aligning to TRBD1. This CDR3 is built from 16 residues. Trimming took 2 bases from V and 2 from J; bases not matched to a gene: 6. The germline V gene encodes CDR1 MNHEY and CDR2 SVGAGI.

V gene TRBV7-9 combines with J gene TRBJ2-7, with 11 bases aligning to TRBD2. Trimming at V came to 7 bases and at J to 4 bases, leaving 12 bases not matched to a gene. CDR1 is SEHNR, CDR2 FQNEAQ, per germline (reference sequence). The CDR3 sequence is 16 residues long. Written as DNA, the CDR3 is TGTGCCAGCACCCCAAAGACTAGCGGGACGCTTTACGAGCAGTACTTC. Translated: CASTPKTSGTLYEQYF.

The genes are TRBV14 and TRBJ2-2; D is possibly TRBD2 (5 bases). The CDR3 extends over 16 amino acids. V was cut by 1 base and J by 4 bases, with 13 bases left in between. Germline CDR1 reads SGHDN; CDR2 reads FVKESK. CDR3 coding DNA: TGTGCCAGCAGCCAAGGGACGGAGGATGGCACCGGGGAGCTGTTTTTT. This gives the protein CASSQGTEDGTGELFF.